Sequencing of this T cell receptor beta chain was carried out in a study of shared clonotypes between healthy human individuals. The donors, healthy adults who were HIV-negative, had experienced no recent acute infections or vaccinations. Whole-study results and caveats: Shared clonotypes: about 5% naive CD4, around 3.5% naive CD8, over 2% memory CD4, 0.35% to 0.5% memory CD8.

Genomic DNA of every subset was divided equally among multiple immunoSEQ plates. Sequencing was performed with immunoSEQ multiplex PCR; in TCRdb, only in-frame clones are kept and a portion is missing. The table includes hundreds of thousands of clones, 97% detected once. Details on this clone: The antigen is not known.

The ends lost 3 bases at V and 4 bases at J; junction bases unmatched: 10. CDR1 and CDR2 from the germline V gene are SGHRS and YFSETQ. This CDR3 has 16 amino acids. This TCR was recovered from a woman aged 25 to 39 in good health. The sample comprised naive CD4+ T cells sorted from blood. Subset specified: CD45RA+ positively selected. The V call is TRBV5-1, the J call TRBJ2-3, with 8 bases lining up with TRBD1. The CDR3 region is CASSWLDRGRADTQYF. The CDR3 bases are TGCGCCAGCAGCTGGTTAGACAGGGGAAGGGCAGATACGCAGTATTTT.